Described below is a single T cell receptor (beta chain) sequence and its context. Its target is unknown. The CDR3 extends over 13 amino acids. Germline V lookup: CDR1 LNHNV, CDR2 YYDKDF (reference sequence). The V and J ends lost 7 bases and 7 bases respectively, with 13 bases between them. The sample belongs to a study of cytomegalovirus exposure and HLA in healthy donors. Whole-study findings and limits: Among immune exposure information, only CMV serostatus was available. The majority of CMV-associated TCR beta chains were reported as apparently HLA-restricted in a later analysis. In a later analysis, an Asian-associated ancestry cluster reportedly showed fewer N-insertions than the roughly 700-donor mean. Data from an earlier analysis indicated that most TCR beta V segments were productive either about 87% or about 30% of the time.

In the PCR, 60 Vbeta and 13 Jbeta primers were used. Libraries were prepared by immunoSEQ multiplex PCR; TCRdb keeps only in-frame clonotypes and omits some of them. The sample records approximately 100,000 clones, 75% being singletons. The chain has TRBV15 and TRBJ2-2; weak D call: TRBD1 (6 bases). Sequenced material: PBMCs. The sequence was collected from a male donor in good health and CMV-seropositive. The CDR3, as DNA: TGTGCCACCACCCAGGGGAAAAGCGGGGAGCTGTTTTTT. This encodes CATTQGKSGELFF.